These 20 T cell receptor beta chains were sequenced from one sample in a study of blood T cell repertoires in COVID-19. Method: immunoSEQ multiplex PCR; TCRdb's copy keeps in-frame clones and lacks some. The table shows over 200,000 clones, with 75% to 95% occurring only once. Material: peripheral blood. The source of these receptors is a person between 18 and 30 years old with COVID-19, enrolled during active disease.

The J gene is TRBJ2-5, the V gene TRBV19, with no clear D. Trimming cost V 3 bases and J 9 bases, with 14 bases left between them. Germline CDR1 reads LNHDA; CDR2 reads SQIVND (reference sequence). The CDR3 extends over 13 amino acids. The chain's CDR3 is CASSMFPYEAQYF. Written as DNA, the CDR3 is TGTGCCAGTAGTATGTTTCCCTACGAGGCCCAGTACTTC.

The rearrangement joins TRBV11-1 to TRBJ2-3; 10 bases map to TRBD1. Trimming at V came to 4 bases and at J to 3 bases, leaving 1 base not matched to a gene. CDR1 and CDR2 from the germline V gene are SGHAT and FQDESV (reference sequence). The CDR3 runs to 14 residues. The CDR3 sequence: CASSWGQGTDTQYF. The CDR3 region has the DNA TGTGCCAGCAGCTGGGGACAGGGGACAGATACGCAGTATTTT.

This clone was recorded a few times. The rearrangement uses TRBV19 and TRBJ2-7, with D possibly TRBD2 on 6 matching bases. V gave up 5 bases and J gave up 0 bases, with 11 bases separating them. The CDR3 sequence is 14 residues long. CDR1 is LNHDA and CDR2 is SQIVND in the germline V gene (reference sequence). CDR3 coding DNA: TGTGCCAGTAGTGTGGAGGGGAGCTCCTACGAGCAGTACTTC. Its protein product is CASSVEGSSYEQYF.

The J gene is TRBJ2-5, the V gene TRBV5-1; 7 bases fit TRBD2. The length of the CDR3 is 16 residues. The trim removed 3 bases at V and 5 bases at J, leaving 13 bases unmatched. Per the germline V gene, CDR1 is SGHRS and CDR2 is YFSETQ. The CDR3 region is CASSSTSASVRETQYF. For the CDR3, the DNA is TGCGCCAGCAGCTCAACTAGCGCCTCGGTCAGGGAGACCCAGTACTTC.

This chain uses TRBV25-1 with TRBJ2-5; unclear D gene. The CDR3 is 14 residues long. Germline V gene lookup returns CDR1 MGHDK and CDR2 SYGVNS. The ends were cut back, 1 base at V and 2 bases at J, with 8 bases in the middle. CDR3 coding DNA: TGTGCCAGCAGTGAATGGCAAAATCAAGAGACCCAGTACTTC. Its translation: CASSEWQNQETQYF.

The chain carries TRBV10-1 and TRBJ1-1, with 10 bases matching TRBD1. V lost 0 bases to trimming and J lost 0 bases; unmatched junction nucleotides: 4. The length of the CDR3 is 17 residues. Germline V gives CDR1 WNHNN, CDR2 SYGVQD (reference sequence). CDR3: CASSESRTGGLNTEAFF. In nucleotides, the CDR3 is TGCGCCAGCAGTGAGTCCCGGACAGGGGGACTGAACACTGAAGCTTTCTTT.

V and J are TRBV27 and TRBJ2-7; weak D call: TRBD1 (5 bases). V was shortened by 2 bases and J by 2 bases, with 10 bases between the two germline ends. The CDR3 length is 14 residues. Germline CDR1 is MNHEY and CDR2 is SMNVEV (reference sequence). The CDR3: CASSLIAQAYEQYF. The DNA of the CDR3 is TGTGCCAGCAGTTTAATTGCACAGGCCTACGAGCAGTACTTC.

The rearrangement joins TRBV3-1 (or the pseudogene TRBV3-2) to TRBJ2-3; a possible D gene is TRBD1 (6 bases). CDR1 LGHDT and CDR2 YNNKEL come from the germline V gene (reference sequence). This CDR3 spans 15 amino acids. V was cut by 1 base and J by 1 base, with 9 bases left in between. CDR3 region: CASSQVPGGTDTQYF. CDR3 nucleotides: TGTGCCAGCAGCCAAGTGCCAGGGGGCACAGATACGCAGTATTTT.

V and J are TRBV19 and TRBJ2-5; D uncertain. V was trimmed by 6 bases and J by 5 bases, leaving 16 bases between them. CDR1 and CDR2 (germline): LNHDA, SQIVND (reference sequence). The CDR3 has 14 residues. The CDR3 DNA sequence: TGTGCCAGTAGGGAGCAGACCCAAGTCGAGACCCAGTACTTC. It translates to CASREQTQVETQYF. Full variable domain (missing parts from reference TRBV19 and TRBJ2-5): DGGITQSPKYLFRKEGQNVTLSCEQNLNHDAMYWYRQDPGQGLRLIYYSQIVNDFQKGDIAEGYSVSREKKESFPLTVTSAQKNPTAFYLCASREQTQVETQYFGPGTRLLVL.

This chain connects TRBV5-1 to TRBJ1-3; tentatively, D is TRBD1 (6 bases). The CDR3 sequence is 16 residues long. Germline V gene data show CDR1 as SGHRS and CDR2 as YFSETQ. Trimming removed 1 base from V and 4 bases from J, with 15 bases in between. The CDR3 DNA follows: TGCGCCAGCAGCTTGATCTCCGGGGGGGCAGGAAACACCATATATTTT. Protein sequence: CASSLISGGAGNTIYF.

The chain is built from TRBV13 and TRBJ2-7; 10 bases align to TRBD1. Germline CDR1 PRHDT, CDR2 FYEKMQ (reference sequence). This CDR3 comprises 16 residues. The V and J ends lost 2 bases and 4 bases, in that order; junction bases with no gene match: 8. CDR3: CASSLYSTGGVYEQYF. The CDR3 DNA follows: TGTGCCAGCAGCTTATATTCGACAGGGGGCGTTTACGAGCAGTACTTC.

The chain links TRBV19 to TRBJ2-3; D perhaps matches TRBD2 (6 bases). Trimming cost V 8 bases and J 1 base, with 16 bases left between them. Per the germline V gene, CDR1 is LNHDA and CDR2 is SQIVND (reference sequence). This CDR3 region has 15 residues. The CDR3 sequence is CASRRIGEGTDTQYF. The DNA for the CDR3 is TGTGCCAGTCGAAGGATTGGGGAGGGCACAGATACGCAGTATTTT.

The chain couples TRBV28 to TRBJ1-1; possibly TRBD1 for D (5 bases). V was cut by 2 bases and J by 1 base, with 14 bases left in between. This CDR3 is built from 16 residues. CDR1 is MDHEN, CDR2 SYDVKM, per germline. The CDR3 is CASSLGSGGANTEAFF. The DNA of the CDR3 is TGTGCCAGCAGTTTAGGATCCGGGGGTGCGAACACTGAAGCTTTCTTT. The full variable domain, rest sourced from reference TRBV28 and TRBJ1-1, is DVKVTQSSRYLVKRTGEKVFLECVQDMDHENMFWYRQDPGLGLRLIYFSYDVKMKEKGDIPEGYSVSREKKERFSLILESASTNQTSMYLCASSLGSGGANTEAFFGQGTRLTVV.

This clone came up once. This sequence joins TRBV7-6 and TRBJ2-4, with D possibly being TRBD2 (6 bases). Per germline, CDR1 SGHVS and CDR2 FNYEAQ. V gave up 5 bases and J gave up 2 bases, with 22 bases separating them. The CDR3 is made up of 18 amino acids. The CDR3 reads CASSQAPQMGRTKNIQYF. In DNA, the CDR3 is TGTGCCAGCAGCCAAGCGCCCCAAATGGGGAGGACCAAAAACATTCAGTACTTC. The whole variable domain, remainder taken from reference TRBV7-6 and TRBJ2-4, is GAGVSQSPRYKVTKRGQDVALRCDPISGHVSLYWYRQALGQGPEFLTYFNYEAQQDKSGLPNDRFSAERPEGSISTLTIQRTEQRDSAMYRCASSQAPQMGRTKNIQYFGAGTRLSVL.

The V and J genes are TRBV2 and TRBJ1-6; D is undetermined. The CDR3 loop spans 15 amino acids. Germline CDR1 is SNHLY and CDR2 is FYNNEI. With 0 bases removed from V and 7 bases from J, the gap between germline ends came to 10 bases. The CDR3 DNA reads TGTGCCAGCAGTGAAGCCCAAAGAGGGAATTCACCCCTCCACTTT. This gives the protein CASSEAQRGNSPLHF.

The chain couples TRBV4-2 to TRBJ2-5; TRBD1 agrees at 9 bases. The CDR3 has 15 amino acids. Germline V CDR1 and CDR2: LGHNA, YNFKEQ. Trimming at V came to 1 base and at J to 5 bases, leaving 5 bases not matched to a gene. This CDR3 reads CASSQGTGEVETQYF. The CDR3 nucleotides are TGTGCCAGCAGCCAAGGGACAGGGGAGGTCGAGACCCAGTACTTC.

This chain joins TRBV10-3 and TRBJ2-1, with a weak D call TRBD1 (5 bases). This CDR3 has 16 amino acids. The V gene lost 3 bases and the J gene lost 7 bases, with 19 bases spanning the gap. Looked up from germline, CDR1 is ENHRY and CDR2 is SYGVKD. Written as DNA, the CDR3 is TGTGCCATCAGTGAAAATCGACAGCCTCCGGCGAATGAGCAGTTCTTC. Translated, it gives CAISENRQPPANEQFF.

V is TRBV6-5 and J is TRBJ1-1; maybe TRBD1 (5 bases). Trimming removed 6 bases at V and 4 bases at J, with 12 bases between. Looked up from germline, CDR1 is MNHEY and CDR2 is SVGAGI. The CDR3 consists of 13 residues. The CDR3: CASRPGGGTEAFF. Here the CDR3 DNA reads TGTGCCAGCAGACCGGGGGGGGGCACTGAAGCTTTCTTT.

The rearrangement joins TRBV6-5 to TRBJ1-2; D ambiguous. CDR3 length equals 10 residues. Germline V lookup: CDR1 MNHEY, CDR2 SVGAGI. V shed 7 bases and J shed 6 bases, with 6 bases lying between them. The CDR3 loop reads CASTQNGYTF. The CDR3 nucleotides are TGTGCCAGCACACAAAATGGCTACACCTTC.

The chain employs TRBV9 and TRBJ2-3; 10 positions match TRBD2. The V and J ends lost 5 bases and 2 bases, in that order; junction bases with no gene match: 5. The V gene's germline CDR1 is SGDLS and CDR2 YYNGEE. This CDR3 is 15 amino acids long. In nucleotides, the CDR3 is TGTGCCAGCAGGGCTAGCGGGAGCCTCACAGATACGCAGTATTTT. Translated: CASRASGSLTDTQYF. Supplemented by reference TRBV9 and TRBJ2-3, the full variable domain reads DSGVTQTPKHLITATGQRVTLRCSPRSGDLSVYWYQQSLDQGLQFLIQYYNGEERAKGNILERFSAQQFPDLHSELNLSSLELGDSALYFCASRASGSLTDTQYFGPGTRLTVL.